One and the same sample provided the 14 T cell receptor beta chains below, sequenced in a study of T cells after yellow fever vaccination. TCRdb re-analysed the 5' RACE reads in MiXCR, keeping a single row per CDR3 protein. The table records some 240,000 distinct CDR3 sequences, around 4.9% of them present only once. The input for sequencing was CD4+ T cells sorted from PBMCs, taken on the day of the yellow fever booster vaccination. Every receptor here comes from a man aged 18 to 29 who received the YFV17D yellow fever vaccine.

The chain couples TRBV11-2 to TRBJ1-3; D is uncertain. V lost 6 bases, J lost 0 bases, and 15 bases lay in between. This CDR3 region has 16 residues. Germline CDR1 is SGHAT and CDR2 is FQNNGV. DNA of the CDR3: TGTGCCAGCAGATTCCTTATGGTCCACTCTGGAAACACCATATATTTT. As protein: CASRFLMVHSGNTIYF.

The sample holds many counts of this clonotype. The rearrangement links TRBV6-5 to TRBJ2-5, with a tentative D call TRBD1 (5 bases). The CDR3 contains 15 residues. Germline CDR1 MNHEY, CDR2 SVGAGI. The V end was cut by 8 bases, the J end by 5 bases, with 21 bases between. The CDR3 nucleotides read TGTGCCAGCTCGCGGACACAAAGAATTGGGGAGACCCAGTACTTC. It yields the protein CASSRTQRIGETQYF.

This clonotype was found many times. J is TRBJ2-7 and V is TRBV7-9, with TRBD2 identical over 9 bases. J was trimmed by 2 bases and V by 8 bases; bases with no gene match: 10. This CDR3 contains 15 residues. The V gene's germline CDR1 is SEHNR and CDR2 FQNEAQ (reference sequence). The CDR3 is CASGVAGAEAYEQYF. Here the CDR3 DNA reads TGTGCCAGCGGGGTAGCGGGGGCAGAGGCCTACGAGCAGTACTTC.

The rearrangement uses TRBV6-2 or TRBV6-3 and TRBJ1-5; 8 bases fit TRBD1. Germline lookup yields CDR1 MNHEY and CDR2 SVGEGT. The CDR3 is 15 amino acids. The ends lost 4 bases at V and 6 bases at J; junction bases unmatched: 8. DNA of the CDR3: TGTGCCAGCAGTTTCTGGGGCAGGGGGCTTCAGCCCCAGCATTTT. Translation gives CASSFWGRGLQPQHF.

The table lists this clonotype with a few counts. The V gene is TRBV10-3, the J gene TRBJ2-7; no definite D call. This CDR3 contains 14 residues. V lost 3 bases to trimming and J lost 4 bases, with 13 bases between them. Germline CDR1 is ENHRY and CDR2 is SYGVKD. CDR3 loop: CAISEMGPDYEQYV. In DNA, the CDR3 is TGTGCCATCAGTGAAATGGGTCCAGATTACGAGCAGTACGTC.

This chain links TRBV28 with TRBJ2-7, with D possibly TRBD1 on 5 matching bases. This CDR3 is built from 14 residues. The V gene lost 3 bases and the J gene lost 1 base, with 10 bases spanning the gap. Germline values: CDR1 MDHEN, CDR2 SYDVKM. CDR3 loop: CASSFTGSSYEQYF. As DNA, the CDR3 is TGTGCCAGCAGTTTCACAGGTAGTTCCTACGAGCAGTACTTC. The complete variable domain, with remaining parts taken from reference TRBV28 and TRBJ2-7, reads DVKVTQSSRYLVKRTGEKVFLECVQDMDHENMFWYRQDPGLGLRLIYFSYDVKMKEKGDIPEGYSVSREKKERFSLILESASTNQTSMYLCASSFTGSSYEQYFGPGTRLTVT.

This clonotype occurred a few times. DNA of the CDR3: TGTGCCAGCAGCCGGGCGGGACAGGGGGGCACTGAAGCTTTCTTT. Its translation: CASSRAGQGGTEAFF. This chain uses TRBV5-4 with TRBJ1-1, with 11 bases that match TRBD1. Trimming cost V 4 bases and J 4 bases; bases outside gene matches: 6. Germline CDR1 and CDR2: SGHNT and YYREEE (reference sequence). CDR3 length: 15 residues.

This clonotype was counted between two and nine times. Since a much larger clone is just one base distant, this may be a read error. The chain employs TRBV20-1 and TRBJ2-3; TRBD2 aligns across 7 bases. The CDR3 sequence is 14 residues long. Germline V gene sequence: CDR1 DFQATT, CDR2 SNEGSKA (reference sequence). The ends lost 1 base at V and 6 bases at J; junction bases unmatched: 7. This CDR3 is CSARALVGGDTQYF. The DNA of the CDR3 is TGCAGTGCTAGAGCTCTGGTCGGGGGGGATACGCAGTATTTT.

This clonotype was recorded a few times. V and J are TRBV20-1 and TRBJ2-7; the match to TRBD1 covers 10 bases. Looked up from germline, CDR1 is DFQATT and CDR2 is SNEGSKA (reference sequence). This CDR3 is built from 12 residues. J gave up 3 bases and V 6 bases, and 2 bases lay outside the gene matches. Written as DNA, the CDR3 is TGCAGTGCAAGGACAGGGGGCTACGAGCAGTACTTC. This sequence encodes CSARTGGYEQYF.

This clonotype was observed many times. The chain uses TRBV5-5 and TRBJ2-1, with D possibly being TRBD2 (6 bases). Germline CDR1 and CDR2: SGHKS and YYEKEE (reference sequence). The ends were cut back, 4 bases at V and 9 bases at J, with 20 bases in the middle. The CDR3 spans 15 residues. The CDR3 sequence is CASSPLGGLVSEQFF. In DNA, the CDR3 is TGTGCCAGCAGCCCGCTGGGGGGTCTCGTGAGTGAGCAGTTCTTC.

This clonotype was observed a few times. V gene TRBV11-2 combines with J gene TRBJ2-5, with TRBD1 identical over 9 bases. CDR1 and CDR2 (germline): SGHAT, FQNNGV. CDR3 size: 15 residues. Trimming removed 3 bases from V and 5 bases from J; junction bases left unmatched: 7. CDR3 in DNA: TGTGCCAGCAGCTTCGGGACAGGGAGTTTGGAGACCCAGTACTTC. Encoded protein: CASSFGTGSLETQYF.

DNA of the CDR3: TGCAGTGCCCACGGACAGTTAAGGTGGACCGGGGAGCTGTTTTTT. Encoded protein: CSAHGQLRWTGELFF. The rearrangement links TRBV20-1 to TRBJ2-2; D perhaps matches TRBD1 (6 bases). Trimming left V 6 bases short and J 5 bases short, with 19 bases between. Germline CDR1 DFQATT, CDR2 SNEGSKA (reference sequence). CDR3 size: 15 residues.

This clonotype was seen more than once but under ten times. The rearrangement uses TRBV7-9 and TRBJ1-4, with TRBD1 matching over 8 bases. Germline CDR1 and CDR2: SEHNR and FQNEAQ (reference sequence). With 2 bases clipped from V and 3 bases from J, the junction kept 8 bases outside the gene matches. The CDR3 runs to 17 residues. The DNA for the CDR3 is TGTGCCAGCAGCTTACCGGGACAGGCTGGAGCTAATGAAAAACTGTTTTTT. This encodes CASSLPGQAGANEKLFF.

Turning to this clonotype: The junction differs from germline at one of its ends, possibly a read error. CDR3 in amino acids: CASSRGQTGKLFF. The CDR3 coding sequence is TGTGCCAGCAGCCGCGGACAGACCGGAAAACTGTTCTTT. The chain is built from TRBV7-2 and TRBJ1-4; a weak D match, TRBD1 (6 bases). Looked up from germline, CDR1 is SGHTA and CDR2 is FQGNSA. The CDR3 extends over 13 amino acids.